The TCR beta chain described here comes from a study of cytomegalovirus exposure and HLA in healthy donors. Whole-study results and caveats: Specificity for CMV antigens was confirmed in vitro for a few of the CMV-associated chains. There were some public TCRs occurring in many donors, but most TCR sequences were rare. The investigators catalogued 150 to 200 TCR beta chains as cytomegalovirus-associated. Later, an analysis found that TCR clusters from the first cohort tended to co-occur in the 95 to 150 validation repertoires.

Germline lookup yields CDR1 SGHRS and CDR2 YFSETQ. Germline trimming cut 2 bases from V and 5 bases from J; bases unmatched to any gene: 7. The CDR3 spans 15 residues. Remarks on this clone: Its target is unknown.

Produced via immunoSEQ multiplex PCR; TCRdb's table is partial and in-frame only. The table shows 100,000 or so clones, with 75% to 90% occurring only once. Sample: PBMCs. J is TRBJ2-1 and V is TRBV5-1, with 7 bases that match TRBD1. This receptor was taken from a man aged 18 to 35 in good health and CMV-seropositive. CDR3 sequence reads: CASSFKQGLHNEQFF. The CDR3 DNA is TGCGCCAGCAGCTTCAAACAGGGGCTCCACAATGAGCAGTTCTTC.